These T cell receptor beta chains were read from a single sample in a study of T cell repertoires in cytomegalovirus infection. TCRdb passed the reads through MiXCR, listing each CDR3 protein once. This table holds some 270,000 distinct CDR3 sequences, over 15% found once. The sequencing input was CD8+ T cells from PBMCs. The receptors here all came from a human donor in good health (CMV status not recorded). Some clones in this sample may be carry-over from other donors' samples. CDR3s include the opening cysteine and the closing phenylalanine or tryptophan.

J gene: TRBJ1-1; V gene: TRBV7-3; CDR3 protein: CASTIPQPGHQSGAFF
J gene: TRBJ1-5; V gene: TRBV5-5; CDR3 protein: CASSLSGSGRQPQHF
J gene: TRBJ2-2; V gene: TRBV6-5; CDR3 protein: CAKTVSGGDTGELFF
J gene: TRBJ2-2; V gene: TRBV4-1; CDR3 protein: CASSQGDRATGELFF
J gene: TRBJ2-7; V gene: TRBV11-2; CDR3 protein: CASSPGQFFSYEQYF
J gene: TRBJ1-4; V gene: TRBV28; CDR3 protein: CASSHLPYRTVWTNEKLFF
J gene: TRBJ1-3; V gene: TRBV7-6; CDR3 protein: CASSKHLGHSSGNTIYF
J gene: TRBJ1-2; V gene: TRBV12-3/TRBV12-4; CDR3 protein: CASSLDIVGGYTF
J gene: TRBJ2-2; V gene: TRBV7-6; CDR3 protein: CASSPSGTGGLNTGELFF
J gene: TRBJ1-5; V gene: TRBV7-2; CDR3 protein: CASSPLRVNQPQHF
J gene: TRBJ2-3; V gene: TRBV6-1; CDR3 protein: CASSEYQRRDRARETQYF
J gene: TRBJ2-7; V gene: TRBV13; CDR3 protein: CASSLSGTDLGGEQYF
J gene: TRBJ2-7; V gene: TRBV28; CDR3 protein: CASSLWTDTYEQYF
J gene: TRBJ2-5; V gene: TRBV28; CDR3 protein: CASSTSYQETQYF
J gene: TRBJ2-3; V gene: TRBV7-9; CDR3 protein: CASSLEGREGTRRGTQYF
J gene: TRBJ2-7; V gene: TRBV28; CDR3 protein: CASSLRAGAVYEQYF
J gene: TRBJ1-1; V gene: TRBV29-1; CDR3 protein: CSVDSPGRGLGNTEAFF
J gene: TRBJ1-1; V gene: TRBV7-2; CDR3 protein: CASSSIRRGDTEAFF
J gene: TRBJ2-5; V gene: TRBV11-2; CDR3 protein: CASSRVGETQYF
J gene: TRBJ2-7; V gene: TRBV6-2/TRBV6-3; CDR3 protein: CASIGPRSYEQYF
J gene: TRBJ2-7; V gene: TRBV7-9; CDR3 protein: CASSSIGGRFYEQYF
J gene: TRBJ1-5; V gene: TRBV6-5; CDR3 protein: CASSPLGQAQPQHF
J gene: TRBJ1-1; V gene: TRBV29-1; CDR3 protein: CSLGRETEAFF
J gene: TRBJ2-3; V gene: TRBV6-6; CDR3 protein: CAICSSGPDTQYF
J gene: TRBJ2-5; V gene: TRBV29-1; CDR3 protein: CSVEKRLEGPLSETQYF
J gene: TRBJ2-1; V gene: TRBV9; CDR3 protein: CASSATSGTYNEQFF
J gene: TRBJ2-6; V gene: TRBV7-2; CDR3 protein: CASSPILQSAGSSGANVLTF
J gene: TRBJ1-6; V gene: TRBV28; CDR3 protein: CASSPNSGGAAYNSPLHF
J gene: TRBJ2-7; V gene: TRBV12-3/TRBV12-4; CDR3 protein: CASSKKKYEQYF
J gene: TRBJ1-1; V gene: TRBV19; CDR3 protein: CASIKENTEAFF
J gene: TRBJ1-5; V gene: TRBV6-2/TRBV6-3; CDR3 protein: CASSRPPGGLQPQHF
J gene: TRBJ2-7; V gene: TRBV29-1; CDR3 protein: CSVELETGSYEQYF
J gene: TRBJ2-1; V gene: TRBV19; CDR3 protein: CASSIVFGDAGYNEQFF
J gene: TRBJ1-3; V gene: TRBV7-9; CDR3 protein: CASSSEGSSGNTIYF
J gene: TRBJ1-5; V gene: TRBV7-8; CDR3 protein: CASSLVARQSNQPQHF
J gene: TRBJ2-5; V gene: TRBV28; CDR3 protein: CASSPEETQYF
J gene: TRBJ2-7; V gene: TRBV7-3; CDR3 protein: CASSLGPPGIYEQYF